The next 3 T cell receptor beta chains were all read from a single sample in a study of shared clonotypes between healthy human individuals. Sequencing used immunoSEQ multiplex PCR; TCRdb keeps in-frame clones, though not all of them. The repertoire holds hundreds of thousands of clones, with around nine tenths as singletons. Sequencing was carried out using memory CD8+ T cells sorted from blood. Subset in this sample: CD45RO+ cells pooled with CCR7-negative TemRA cells. The receptors were sampled from a man younger than 30 in good health.

This chain uses TRBV7-8 with TRBJ2-7; possible D gene TRBD1, 6 bases. The CDR3 runs 16 residues. Trimming pared 2 bases from V and 7 bases from J, leaving 21 bases between. Germline V gene lookup returns CDR1 SGHVS and CDR2 FQNEAQ. The CDR3 loop reads CASSLPRDTSTREQYF. The CDR3 DNA reads as TGTGCCAGCAGCTTACCCCGGGACACCTCTACGAGGGAGCAGTACTTC.

The chain links TRBV9 to TRBJ2-3, with D possibly matching TRBD1 (6 bases). The CDR3 is made up of 19 amino acids. The V gene's germline CDR1 is SGDLS and CDR2 YYNGEE. The V end lost 3 bases, the J end lost 4 bases, and 27 bases lay between the germline ends. The CDR3 coding sequence is TGTGCCAGCAGCGGACCAACCAGGGGCGGGTTAGATACCGCAGATACGCAGTATTTT. Encoded protein: CASSGPTRGGLDTADTQYF.

This clone appeared once. This chain uses TRBV10-3 with TRBJ1-5; no clear D gene. This CDR3 has 16 residues. V lost 3 bases and J 0 bases, leaving 12 bases between the germline ends. CDR1 and CDR2 (germline): ENHRY, SYGVKD. CDR3 bases: TGTGCCATCAGTGAATCACGGATCTATAGCAATCAGCCCCAGCATTTT. This gives the protein CAISESRIYSNQPQHF.